This T cell receptor (beta chain) was retrieved from a study of blood T cell repertoires in COVID-19. Looking at the study overall: Acute-phase and convalescent COVID-19 samples originated in the United States, Italy and Spain. Sources were T cells, B-cell-depleted T cells, or PBMCs; the material itself was cDNA or gDNA.

In the authors' workflow: Estimated nucleated cell counts came from reference gene primer amplification. The data were produced by immunoSEQ multiplex PCR, yet TCRdb's version contains in-frame clones alone and is incomplete. D and trimming come from the DNA, and the V and J calls and clone size come from that table. The data contain 100,000 or so clones, approximately 84% of them singletons. CDR1 and CDR2 (germline): SGHTA, FQGNSA. CDR3 length: 15 amino acids. Trimming removed 1 base from V and 8 bases from J; junction bases left unmatched: 6. The clonotype originates from a human donor in a cohort sampled during active COVID-19. Sequenced input: peripheral blood. This chain links TRBV7-2 with TRBJ2-2, with TRBD2 matching 8 bases. The CDR3 is CASSLVSGNKGELFF. The DNA for the CDR3 is TGTGCCAGCAGCTTAGTTAGCGGGAATAAGGGGGAGCTGTTTTTT.